The rows below give T cell receptor beta chains drawn from one sample of a study of T cell responses to AZD1222 COVID-19 vaccine. Produced via immunoSEQ multiplex PCR; TCRdb's table is partial and in-frame only. The sample lists over 110,000 clones, approximately 90% seen once, with around 2.8% in the top ten. Source: peripheral blood, taken on day 0 of AZD1222 vaccination. These receptors all stem from an adult in good health. CDR3s include the opening cysteine and the closing phenylalanine or tryptophan.

TRBJ2-1,TRBV7-8,CASSLVERGAPEQFF
TRBJ1-4,TRBV12-3/TRBV12-4,CASQGGDEKLFF
TRBJ1-1,TRBV6-1,CASSEQGQSVTEAFF
TRBJ1-6,TRBV7-2,CASSLEAGFRAPLHF
TRBJ2-1,TRBV7-7,CASSLASGDLAYNEQFF
TRBJ1-6,TRBV30,CAWSNGVSSPLHF
TRBJ1-5,TRBV2,CASSEGGGQPQHF
TRBJ1-2,TRBV23-1,CASIPAWAAAQGYTF
TRBJ1-3,TRBV3-1/TRBV3-2,CASSLLGGSGNTIYF
TRBJ2-7,TRBV6-2/TRBV6-3,CASSYGGEQYF
TRBJ1-1,TRBV19,CASSPGQFDTEAFF
TRBJ2-7,TRBV6-5,CASRIGLFGEQYF
TRBJ2-7,TRBV28,CASSPPGGEQYF
TRBJ1-1,TRBV5-1,CASRPVRGNEAFF
TRBJ2-1,TRBV11-2,CASSFVPGDEQFF
TRBJ1-2,TRBV7-9,CASSPDIQGGYTF
TRBJ2-5,TRBV6-6,CASSRREPRQGMETQYF
TRBJ2-3,TRBV4-2,CASSQPEAGGQGDTQYF
TRBJ2-3,TRBV5-4,CASSPRRSSTDTQYF
TRBJ2-7,TRBV7-8,CASSLAGRGGAFEQYF
TRBJ1-4,TRBV19,CASRARGQGLEKLFF
TRBJ2-1,TRBV19,CASSAGTENEQFF
TRBJ1-4,TRBV19,CASRQAANEKLFF
TRBJ1-5,TRBV19,CASSIAFDQPQHF
TRBJ1-1,TRBV5-1,CASSLGGGTEAFF
TRBJ1-2,TRBV5-1,CASSLETGASFMDYTF
TRBJ2-5,TRBV4-3,CASSHSPGAQETQYF
TRBJ2-1,TRBV24-1,CATSDSIITYNEQFF
TRBJ1-6,TRBV5-8,CASSLAPGYNSPLHF
TRBJ2-7,TRBV7-9,CASSLLGYEQYF
TRBJ1-5,TRBV5-5,CASSLLGQPQHF
TRBJ2-5,TRBV5-1,CASSLVGGGETQYF
TRBJ1-4,TRBV28,CASSLFPGNNQGEKLFF
TRBJ2-7,TRBV12-3/TRBV12-4,CASSRGQVTEQYF
TRBJ2-3,TRBV11-3,CASSSPLTSGNTDTQYF